This T cell receptor beta chain comes out of a study of early T cells in non-severe SARS-CoV-2 infection. Study overall: Sequencing targeted bulk RNA from unsorted whole blood, leaving chains unpaired.

Individual cDNA molecules received unique molecular identifiers. From the 5' RACE reads, TCRdb called clonotypes with MiXCR, one entry per CDR3 protein. The sample lists roughly 51,000 distinct CDR3 sequences, roughly 10% occurring once. Findings and limits, study-wide: Comparison of clonotypes with VDJdb favored anti-spike CD8 responses while missing private and CD4 specificities.

V was shortened by 0 bases and J by 5 bases, with 21 bases between the two germline ends. The V gene's germline CDR1 is DFQATT and CDR2 SNEGSKA (reference sequence). This CDR3 is built from 17 residues. In this sample, this clonotype turned up many times. What it binds is unknown. Source material: whole blood. The origin of this receptor is an adult who was a healthcare worker with PCR-confirmed SARS-CoV-2 infection or an uninfected control (not recorded which). The chain combines TRBV20-1 with TRBJ2-3; TRBD2 is a possible D gene (5 bases). The CDR3: CSARDATRLYPGDTQYF. CDR3 DNA sequence: TGCAGTGCTAGAGATGCAACTAGACTTTACCCTGGAGATACGCAGTATTTT.